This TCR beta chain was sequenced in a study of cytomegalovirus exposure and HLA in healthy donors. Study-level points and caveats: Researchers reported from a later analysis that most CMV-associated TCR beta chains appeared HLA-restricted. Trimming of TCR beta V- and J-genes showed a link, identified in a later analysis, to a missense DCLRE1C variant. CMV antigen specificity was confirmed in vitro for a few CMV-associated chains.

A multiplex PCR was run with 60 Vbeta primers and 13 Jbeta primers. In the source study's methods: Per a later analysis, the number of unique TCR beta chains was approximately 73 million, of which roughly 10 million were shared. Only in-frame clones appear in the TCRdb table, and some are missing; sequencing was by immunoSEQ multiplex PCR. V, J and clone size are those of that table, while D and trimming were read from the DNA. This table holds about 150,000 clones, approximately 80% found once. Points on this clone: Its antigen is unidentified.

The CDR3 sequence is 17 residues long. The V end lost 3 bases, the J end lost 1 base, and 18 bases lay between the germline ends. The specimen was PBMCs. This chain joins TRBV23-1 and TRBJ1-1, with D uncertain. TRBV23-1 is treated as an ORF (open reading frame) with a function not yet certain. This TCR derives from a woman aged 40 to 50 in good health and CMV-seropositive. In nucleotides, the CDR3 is TGCGCCAGCAGTCACCTCGGTTTGGTGGGCAAGAACACTGAAGCTTTCTTT. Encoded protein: CASSHLGLVGKNTEAFF.